This passage covers 17 T cell receptor beta chains from one sample sequenced in a study of blood T cell repertoires in COVID-19 (dated by TCRdb to 2018 to 2020). Receptor libraries were prepared by the immunoSEQ multiplex PCR assay. TCRdb provides this immuneACCESS table in a form limited to in-frame rearrangements. Some clones are lacking; in checked studies, under half of them reflect an unresolved V gene, and why the rest are absent is not known. A total of a few hundred thousand clones appear in this sample, around 85% of them only once. The ten biggest clones cover around 2% of the sample. The material sequenced was PBMCs or T cells enriched from blood (not recorded which). The receptors derive from a woman aged 50 to 60 who had recovered from COVID-19.

V usage is TRBV19 and J usage is TRBJ2-7, with D perhaps matching TRBD2 (6 bases). Between the trimmed V and J ends, which lost 5 bases and 7 bases, there was a span of 15 bases. The CDR3 is 13 residues long. Germline V lookup: CDR1 LNHDA, CDR2 SQIVND (reference sequence). The CDR3 region is CASSSKRALEQYF. The CDR3 bases are TGTGCCAGTAGTTCCAAGCGGGCGCTAGAGCAGTACTTC.

The V and J genes are TRBV7-9 and TRBJ1-2; D gene uncertain. The V end was cut by 0 bases, the J end by 5 bases, with 10 bases between. The CDR3 is made up of 14 amino acids. The germline V gene has CDR1 SEHNR and CDR2 FQNEAQ (reference sequence). As DNA, the CDR3 is TGTGCCAGCAGCTTAGCAGGCGGAACTTATGGCTACACCTTC. This translates into CASSLAGGTYGYTF. The complete variable domain, with remaining parts taken from reference TRBV7-9 and TRBJ1-2, reads DTGVSQNPRHKITKRGQNVTFRCDPISEHNRLYWYRQTLGQGPEFLTYFQNEAQLEKSRLLSDRFSAERPKGSFSTLEIQRTEQGDSAMYLCASSLAGGTYGYTFGSGTRLTVV.

The rearrangement links TRBV7-3 to TRBJ2-1; 9 nucleotides agree with TRBD1. Germline V CDR1 and CDR2: SGHTA, FQGTGA. The CDR3 extends over 18 amino acids. J gave up 4 bases and V 4 bases, and 14 bases lay outside the gene matches. The DNA for the CDR3 is TGTGCCAGCAGCTACACCCTCGCCGGGACAGGGAATTACAATGAGCAGTTCTTC. Translation gives CASSYTLAGTGNYNEQFF.

This clone was seen many times. The V gene is TRBV12-5, the J gene TRBJ1-2; D uncertain. The CDR3 runs 14 residues. V lost 1 base and J lost 4, with 10 bases in between. Germline values: CDR1 LGHNT, CDR2 FRNRAP. The CDR3 protein is CASGLGYGSYGYTF. CDR3 nucleotides: TGTGCTAGTGGTTTGGGATACGGTAGCTATGGCTACACCTTC.

J is TRBJ2-1 and V is TRBV5-1, with D unresolved. The CDR3 covers 15 residues. V shed 2 bases and J shed 2 bases, with 11 bases lying between them. Germline assignment: CDR1 SGHRS and CDR2 YFSETQ. CDR3 sequence (DNA): TGCGCCAGCAGCTTAGAGCCCCGGGCCTACAATGAGCAGTTCTTC. Translated: CASSLEPRAYNEQFF.

This clone showed up just a few times. The rearrangement links TRBV7-9 to TRBJ1-5; D remains ambiguous. This CDR3 is 13 amino acids long. Germline assignment: CDR1 SEHNR and CDR2 FQNEAQ (reference sequence). V was trimmed by 0 bases and J by 7 bases, leaving 7 bases between them. In DNA, the CDR3 is TGTGCCAGCAGCTTAGCGGGGAGCCAGCCCCAGCATTTT. This translates into CASSLAGSQPQHF. The variable domain in full, with the rest retrieved from reference TRBV7-9 and TRBJ1-5, is DTGVSQNPRHKITKRGQNVTFRCDPISEHNRLYWYRQTLGQGPEFLTYFQNEAQLEKSRLLSDRFSAERPKGSFSTLEIQRTEQGDSAMYLCASSLAGSQPQHFGDGTRLSIL.

V gene TRBV28 combines with J gene TRBJ2-1; 13 nucleotides line up with TRBD2. Germline CDR1 MDHEN, CDR2 SYDVKM. This CDR3 is built from 18 residues. J lost 0 bases, V lost 4 bases, and 6 bases had no gene match. For the CDR3, the DNA is TGTGCCAGCAGTTACCCCAGGACTAGCGGGAGCTCCTACAATGAGCAGTTCTTC. Translated, it gives CASSYPRTSGSSYNEQFF.

This clone came up a few times. V is TRBV7-2 and J is TRBJ1-1; TRBD1 aligns across 12 bases. This CDR3 is built from 18 residues. CDR1 SGHTA and CDR2 FQGNSA come from the germline V gene. V lost 5 bases and J lost 3; bases outside the gene matches: 13. The CDR3 nucleotides read TGTGCCAGCAGCCCGTCCGGGACAGGGGGCCTGACGGACACTGAAGCTTTCTTT. It encodes CASSPSGTGGLTDTEAFF.

The V call is TRBV27, the J call TRBJ2-3; 7 nucleotides align to TRBD2. This CDR3 is 14 amino acids long. Trimming at V came to 5 bases and at J to 3 bases, leaving 5 bases not matched to a gene. Germline V gene lookup returns CDR1 MNHEY and CDR2 SMNVEV (reference sequence). CDR3 in DNA: TGTGCCAGCAGTATCGGGACTAAGACAGATACGCAGTATTTT. It is translated as CASSIGTKTDTQYF.

This chain links TRBV5-1 with TRBJ1-2; TRBD1 matches at 8 bases. CDR1 and CDR2 (germline): SGHRS, YFSETQ. The CDR3 runs to 15 residues. V lost 4 bases, J lost 4 bases, and 9 bases stayed unmatched. The CDR3 DNA follows: TGCGCCAGCAGCCTTAACACAGGGGGGGCCTATGGCTACACCTTC. Translated, it gives CASSLNTGGAYGYTF.

The chain uses TRBV25-1 and TRBJ1-6; D is ambiguous. The CDR3 extends over 14 amino acids. Trimming stripped 7 bases from V and 3 bases from J, with 10 bases between. Germline loops: CDR1 MGHDK, CDR2 SYGVNS. The CDR3 reads CASTARGYNSPLHF. The CDR3 bases are TGTGCCAGCACAGCTCGGGGCTATAATTCACCCCTCCACTTT. The complete variable domain, with remaining parts taken from reference TRBV25-1 and TRBJ1-6, reads EADIYQTPRYLVIGTGKKITLECSQTMGHDKMYWYQQDPGMELHLIHYSYGVNSTEKGDLSSESTVSRIRTEHFPLTLESARPSHTSQYLCASTARGYNSPLHFGNGTRLTVT.

There are a few counts of this clone. This chain connects TRBV28 to TRBJ2-7, with D uncertain. Germline V lookup: CDR1 MDHEN, CDR2 SYDVKM. CDR3 length: 10 residues. CDR3 in amino acids: CGAGTYEQYF. CDR3 in DNA: TGTGGGGCAGGTACCTACGAGCAGTACTTC.

The chain couples TRBV29-1 to TRBJ2-2, with TRBD1 as a possible D gene (5 bases). From germline, CDR1 is SQVTM and CDR2 ANQGSEA. The V end was cut by 1 base, the J end by 8 bases, with 14 bases between. The CDR3 has 14 residues. CDR3 protein: CSVEAHTGRGELFF. CDR3 nucleotide sequence: TGCAGCGTTGAAGCGCACACAGGCAGGGGGGAGCTGTTTTTT.

This chain uses TRBV5-1 with TRBJ1-1; D is ambiguous. Germline V lookup: CDR1 SGHRS, CDR2 YFSETQ. The CDR3 is 14 residues long. The V end was cut by 2 bases, the J end by 2 bases, with 10 bases between. CDR3 residues: CASSLSGVNTEAFF. The CDR3 coding sequence is TGCGCCAGCAGCTTATCGGGTGTTAACACTGAAGCTTTCTTT. The full variable domain, its missing parts supplied by reference TRBV5-1 and TRBJ1-1, is KAGVTQTPRYLIKTRGQQVTLSCSPISGHRSVSWYQQTPGQGLQFLFEYFSETQRNKGNFPGRFSGRQFSNSRSEMNVSTLELGDSALYLCASSLSGVNTEAFFGQGTRLTVV.

This rearrangement joins TRBV19 to TRBJ1-2; D is undetermined. Germline V gene data show CDR1 as LNHDA and CDR2 as SQIVND (reference sequence). This CDR3 is 15 amino acids long. The V and J ends lost 4 bases and 4 bases respectively, with 16 bases between them. This CDR3 is CASSRTSKTTYGYTF. CDR3 DNA sequence: TGTGCCAGTAGTAGAACGAGCAAAACCACCTATGGCTACACCTTC.

The gene calls are TRBV5-4 and TRBJ1-2; 8 nucleotides line up with TRBD1. The germline CDR1 and CDR2 sequences are SGHNT and YYREEE (reference sequence). V was pared by 10 bases and J by 5 bases, with 16 bases of the junction left unmatched. The CDR3 runs to 15 residues. The CDR3, as DNA: TGTGCCGGGGGGATTGACAGGGGATATCGGTATGGCTACACCTTC. Translation: CAGGIDRGYRYGYTF.

The rearrangement uses TRBV29-1 and TRBJ1-4; perhaps TRBD1 as D (5 bases). The germline gives CDR1 SQVTM, CDR2 ANQGSEA. Trimming pared 4 bases from V and 13 bases from J, leaving 16 bases between. The CDR3 has 12 residues. This CDR3 reads CSVALGGKSLFF. Here the CDR3 DNA reads TGCAGCGTTGCTCTGGGGGGGAAATCACTGTTTTTT.